This section outlines one TCR beta chain sequence together with its context. The antigen remains unidentified. This sample is drawn from a study of OX40 agonist ivuxolimab in advanced cancers. Broader study findings: Average numbers of expanded clones were greater in CD8+ T cells than in CD4+.

Assay used: immunoSEQ multiplex PCR; TCRdb lists only in-frame clones, some missing. The sample has approximately 90,000 clones; around 85% are singletons. This specimen was CD4+ or CD8+ T cells sorted from blood, taken in a trial of the OX40 agonist ivuxolimab. This receptor was obtained from an adult with an advanced solid tumor such as melanoma, head and neck, liver or kidney cancer.

Here the CDR3 reads CASSQAGNGGAYEQYF. The CDR3 bases are TGTGCCAGCAGCCAAGCGGGGAATGGGGGTGCCTACGAGCAGTACTTC. The V call is TRBV4-2, the J call TRBJ2-7; the D gene could be TRBD1 or TRBD2 (5 bases each). Trimming cost V 1 base and J 2 bases, with 15 bases left between them. Looked up from germline, CDR1 is LGHNA and CDR2 is YNFKEQ. The CDR3 runs 16 residues.